A selection of T cell receptor beta chains follows, all from one sample in a study of blood T cell repertoires in COVID-19. Assay used: immunoSEQ multiplex PCR; TCRdb lists only in-frame clones, some missing. The data hold about 200,000 clones, with roughly four fifths observed a single time. The specimen was peripheral blood. The receptors were sampled from a woman older than 75 with COVID-19, enrolled during active disease. The CDR3 runs from the conserved cysteine through the conserved F or W. A D gene is named only where the DNA matches it firmly. Where a row states a size, it is once, few, many or the class of an expanded clone; other rows omit it.

TRBJ1-5	-	TRBV7-9	-	TGTGCCAGCAGCTTAGACTTGCTCAATCAGCCCCAGCATTTT	CASSLDLLNQPQHF
TRBJ2-3	-	TRBV3-1/TRBV3-2	TRBD2	TGTGCCAGCAGCCGCTCCGGGACTACTCAGACCCCCAGCACAGATACGCAGTATTTT	CASSRSGTTQTPSTDTQYF
TRBJ2-7	-	TRBV6-5	TRBD1	TGTGCCAGCAGACCGGACAGGCTGACTGACGAGCAGTACTTC	CASRPDRLTDEQYF
TRBJ2-7	-	TRBV7-9	TRBD2	TGTGCCAGCAGCTTGGGCGGGGGGGCCAAAGAGCAGTACTTC	CASSLGGGAKEQYF
TRBJ1-2	-	TRBV7-9	-	TGTGCCAGCAGCCCACTACAAGGCCACTATGGCTACACCTTC	CASSPLQGHYGYTF
TRBJ1-6	-	TRBV19	TRBD1	TGTGCCAGTAGTATCCGGACAGGGAGGGCGTCACCCCTCCACTTT	CASSIRTGRASPLHF
TRBJ2-7	-	TRBV7-2	TRBD2	TGTGCCAGCAGTATTCTAGCGGGAGTCGGACAGTACTTC	CASSILAGVGQYF
TRBJ2-7	-	TRBV28	TRBD2	TGTGCCAGCAGGCCCGGCGGGGGCGAGCAGTACTTC	CASRPGGGEQYF
TRBJ2-7	-	TRBV21-1	-	TGTGCCCGCTTACAGGGGGCCGGAGAGCAGTACTTC	CARLQGAGEQYF
TRBJ2-3	-	TRBV19	-	TGTGCCAGTAGTATGGATGGCGGAAGCACAGATACGCAGTATTTT	CASSMDGGSTDTQYF
TRBJ2-2	-	TRBV5-1	TRBD2	TGCGCCAGCAGCTTGGGATCTAGCGGGAGGGCCGGGGAGCTGTTTTTT	CASSLGSSGRAGELFF
TRBJ2-1	-	TRBV11-1	-	TGTGCCAACAGCCGCGACAGTGAGCAGTTCTTC	CANSRDSEQFF
TRBJ2-1	once	TRBV18	-	TGTGCCAGCTCACCATTTTCGGGGAACAATGAGCAGTTCTTC	CASSPFSGNNEQFF
TRBJ2-3	once	TRBV19	TRBD1	TGTGCCAGTAGTATGGGGGACAGGCCGGGGGATACGCAGTATTTT	CASSMGDRPGDTQYF
TRBJ2-6	-	TRBV14	-	TGTGCCAGCAGCCAAGGACACGAGAGCTCTGGGGCCAACGTCCTGACTTTC	CASSQGHESSGANVLTF
TRBJ2-3	few	TRBV30	-	TGTGCCTGGATGAGAGACACAGATACGCAGTATTTT	CAWMRDTDTQYF
TRBJ2-7	-	TRBV20-1	-	TGCAGTGCTACCGGGACATCCGAGCAGTACTTC	CSATGTSEQYF
TRBJ2-3	-	TRBV11-1	TRBD1	TGTGCCAGCAGCTCACAGGGGGAGTACACAGATACGCAGTATTTT	CASSSQGEYTDTQYF
TRBJ2-5	-	TRBV19	TRBD2	TGTGCCAGTTCCCGGGCGGGAGAACGAGAGACCCAGTACTTC	CASSRAGERETQYF
TRBJ1-1	few	TRBV2	-	TGTGCCAGCAACAGGAGGAACACTGAAGCTTTCTTT	CASNRRNTEAFF
TRBJ2-2	-	TRBV19	TRBD1	TGTGCCAGTAGAGGTCAGGGGGCAGGAACCGGGGAGCTGTTTTTT	CASRGQGAGTGELFF
TRBJ1-1	-	TRBV12-3/TRBV12-4	-	TGTGCCAGCAGTTTTTCGAGGTGGACTGAAGCTTTCTTT	CASSFSRWTEAFF
TRBJ1-5	-	TRBV18	-	TGTGCCAGCTCTCCAGACAGCCGCGGGCCCCAGCATTTT	CASSPDSRGPQHF
TRBJ1-2	-	TRBV2	-	TGTGCCAGCAGTGAAGCGGTCTCTGTGGGCGGCTACACCTTC	CASSEAVSVGGYTF
TRBJ1-5	-	TRBV19	-	TGTGCCAGTAGCAGGGGAGGCAATCAGCCCCAGCATTTT	CASSRGGNQPQHF
TRBJ2-5	-	TRBV18	-	TGTGCCAGCTCACCGATGGGGGGTCAAGAGACCCAGTACTTC	CASSPMGGQETQYF
TRBJ2-3	once	TRBV5-1	TRBD1	TGCGCCAGCAGCTTACAGGGGAGCACAGATACGCAGTATTTT	CASSLQGSTDTQYF
TRBJ2-7	-	TRBV14	-	TGTGCCAGCAGCCGTGACAGGCAGGCCTACGAGCAGTACTTC	CASSRDRQAYEQYF
TRBJ1-2	-	TRBV2	-	TGTGCCAGCAGTGGACTAGCTAACTATGGCTACACCTTC	CASSGLANYGYTF
TRBJ2-4	once	TRBV28	-	TGTGCCAGCAGTAGGAGGGAAGTTCAGTACTTC	CASSRREVQYF
TRBJ1-1	-	TRBV28	TRBD1	TGTGCCAGCAGTCCATACCTTATGACAGGGGACACTGAAGCTTTCTTT	CASSPYLMTGDTEAFF
TRBJ1-5	-	TRBV6-6	-	TGTGCCGCCGCCGGCGGCAGAGAAAATCAGCCCCAGCATTTT	CAAAGGRENQPQHF
TRBJ2-5	once	TRBV28	-	TGTGCCAGCAGTGCGGACTACTCCTGGTACTTC	CASSADYSWYF
TRBJ2-6	-	TRBV28	-	TGTGCCAGCAACCCGAGATCTGGGGCCAACGTCCTGACTTTC	CASNPRSGANVLTF
TRBJ1-2	-	TRBV18	TRBD1	TGTGCCAGCTTCACCAAGGACAGGGGGCTTGGCTACACCTTC	CASFTKDRGLGYTF
TRBJ1-1	-	TRBV7-2	-	TGTGCCAGCAGTATCGGGAGGGGCACTGAAGCTTTCTTT	CASSIGRGTEAFF
TRBJ2-5	-	TRBV5-1	-	TGCGCCAGCAGCTTAGGAGGGGTGGCTGTGGAGACCCAGTACTTC	CASSLGGVAVETQYF
TRBJ2-1	once	TRBV30	TRBD1	TGTGCCTGGAGTGCTACCGGGACAGGGGTGTCGGAGCAGTTCTTC	CAWSATGTGVSEQFF
TRBJ1-5	-	TRBV6-5	TRBD1	TGTGCCAGCAGCCGGGACAGCGTCCTCAATCAGCCCCAGCATTTT	CASSRDSVLNQPQHF
TRBJ2-7	-	TRBV30	-	TGTGCCTGGAATAGGGGCGAATCGAACGAGCAGTACTTC	CAWNRGESNEQYF
TRBJ1-5	few	TRBV27	-	TGTGCCAGCAGTGCCTTCGGAGGCAATAATCAGCCCCAGCATTTT	CASSAFGGNNQPQHF
TRBJ1-5	-	TRBV28	TRBD1	TGTGCCAGCACCGTTTTCTCCAGGGGGCGTAGCAATCAGCCCCAGCATTTT	CASTVFSRGRSNQPQHF